A selection of T cell receptor beta chains follows, all from one sample in a study of human T cells and chemical hapten exposure. TCRdb reanalysed the RACE reads using MiXCR and keeps one entry per CDR3 protein. The sample records about 15,000 distinct CDR3 sequences, roughly 15% being singletons. Sequencing used whole blood, obtained in connection with sensitization to the hapten diphenylcyclopropenone (DPC). The receptors stem from a woman aged 25 to 39 with alopecia areata. Some clones in this sample may be carry-over from other donors' samples. The CDR3 runs from the conserved cysteine through the conserved F or W. Each record gives: clone size, D gene, V gene, J gene, CDR3 DNA, CDR3 protein. The D gene is left open where the match is weak. For some rows the clone size is stated as once, few or many, or as a class when expanded; others skip it.

size: many; D: NA; V: TRBV7-2; J: TRBJ1-3; DNA: TGTGCCAGCAGCTTAGTTTCAGGAAACACCATATATTTT; CDR3: CASSLVSGNTIYF
size: many; D: TRBD2; V: TRBV5-6; J: TRBJ2-1; DNA: TGTGCCAGCAGCTACTTGGGACTAGCGGTTATATCCTACAATGAGCAGTTCTTC; CDR3: CASSYLGLAVISYNEQFF
size: NA; D: NA; V: TRBV20-1; J: TRBJ2-1; DNA: TGCAGTGCTAGGGGACTTCTTTACAATGAGCAGTTCTTC; CDR3: CSARGLLYNEQFF
size: many; D: TRBD2; V: TRBV10-3; J: TRBJ2-3; DNA: TGTGCCACGAGTCCTACTAGCGGGTTGAGGGATACGCAGTATTTT; CDR3: CATSPTSGLRDTQYF
size: many; D: TRBD1; V: TRBV5-1; J: TRBJ2-2; DNA: TGCGCCAGCAGCACCGGACAGGTCACCGGGGAGCTGTTTTTT; CDR3: CASSTGQVTGELFF
size: few; D: NA; V: TRBV18; J: TRBJ1-1; DNA: TGTGCCAGCTCACCACTTTCTGGGGGCCCGAACACTGAAGCTTTCTTT; CDR3: CASSPLSGGPNTEAFF
size: NA; D: NA; V: TRBV9; J: TRBJ2-1; DNA: TGTGCCAGCAGCGTAGGTTACAATGAGCAGTTCTTC; CDR3: CASSVGYNEQFF
size: few; D: NA; V: TRBV10-1; J: TRBJ2-2; DNA: TGCGCCAGCAGTGAAGGGGCCAGGTCCACCGGGGAGCTGTTTTTT; CDR3: CASSEGARSTGELFF
size: many; D: TRBD2; V: TRBV5-1; J: TRBJ2-3; DNA: TGCGCCAGCAGCTGGACTGGGACTAGCGGGGAGATCACAGATACGCAGTATTTT; CDR3: CASSWTGTSGEITDTQYF
size: few; D: NA; V: TRBV6-1; J: TRBJ2-7; DNA: TGTGCCAGCATTTACTCGGGAGCGAGATACGAGCAGTACTTC; CDR3: CASIYSGARYEQYF
size: NA; D: NA; V: TRBV29-1; J: TRBJ1-3; DNA: TGCAGCGTTGAAACGGTCAGATCCTCTGGAAACACCATATATTTT; CDR3: CSVETVRSSGNTIYF
size: many; D: NA; V: TRBV14; J: TRBJ1-1; DNA: TGTGCCAGCAGCTCGGAGGTGAGGAACACTGAAGCTTTCTTT; CDR3: CASSSEVRNTEAFF
size: many; D: NA; V: TRBV5-4; J: TRBJ2-7; DNA: TGTGCCAGCAGCTTTAGAGGCAGCTTCTCCTACGAGCAGTACTTC; CDR3: CASSFRGSFSYEQYF
size: NA; D: NA; V: TRBV11-1; J: TRBJ1-1; DNA: TGTGCCAGCAGTAACATCGGAGGGACTGAAGCTTTCTTT; CDR3: CASSNIGGTEAFF
size: NA; D: NA; V: TRBV24-1; J: TRBJ2-2; DNA: TGTGCCACCAGTACGGGCGGAAACAGCGGGCGTACCGGGGAGCTGTTTTTT; CDR3: CATSTGGNSGRTGELFF
size: few; D: TRBD2; V: TRBV20-1; J: TRBJ2-3; DNA: TGCAGTGCGGGAAAGGGTAGCGGGAGCACAGATACGCAGTATTTT; CDR3: CSAGKGSGSTDTQYF
size: medium-sized; D: TRBD1; V: TRBV2; J: TRBJ2-2; DNA: TGTGCCAGCATTCCAGGGGGCCTAGGAATCGGGGAGCTGTTTTTT; CDR3: CASIPGGLGIGELFF
size: many; D: NA; V: TRBV27; J: TRBJ2-3; DNA: TGTGCCAGCAGTCATCCCCTTAGGGCAGATACGCAGTATTTT; CDR3: CASSHPLRADTQYF
size: many; D: TRBD1; V: TRBV28; J: TRBJ1-1; DNA: TGTGCCAGCATAGAGTCTGGGACAGGGGGGACTGAAGCTTTCTTT; CDR3: CASIESGTGGTEAFF
size: few; D: NA; V: TRBV29-1; J: TRBJ1-1; DNA: TGCAGCGTAATGAACACTGAAGCTTTCTTT; CDR3: CSVMNTEAFF